The source of this TCR beta chain is a study of T-cell memory formation after mild COVID-19. Germline V lookup: CDR1 MGHDK, CDR2 SYGVNS. The V gene lost 6 bases and the J gene lost 1 base, with 6 bases spanning the gap. The CDR3 consists of 13 residues. TCRdb reprocessed the 5' RACE reads via MiXCR and lists one record per CDR3 protein. Here the sample spans roughly 250,000 distinct CDR3 sequences, roughly 15% being singletons. The sequence was collected from a man younger than 35 who had mild COVID-19 (a few samples of this study predate the infection). Cell type and time point are not known. The V and J genes are TRBV25-1 and TRBJ2-2; D remains ambiguous. Sequencing used PBMCs or a T cell subset sorted from them (not recorded which). The CDR3 sequence: CASRRMNTGELFF. DNA of the CDR3: TGTGCCAGCAGACGAATGAACACCGGGGAGCTGTTTTTT.